The rows below give T cell receptor beta chains drawn from one sample of a study of Ad26.COV2.S vaccination and SARS-CoV-2 variants. The repertoire was sequenced with immunoSEQ multiplex PCR; TCRdb's copy has only in-frame clones and lacks some. The table lists more than 150,000 clones, around 90% of them singletons, with 4.5% to 7.5% in the top ten. The specimen comprised peripheral blood, sampled after recovery from COVID-19. These receptors came from a human donor who had recovered from COVID-19. CDR3s include the opening cysteine and the closing phenylalanine or tryptophan. The order of the fields is J gene, CDR3 length, V gene, D gene, clone size, CDR3 DNA, CDR3 protein. The D gene is left open where the match is weak. Rows may omit the clone size; those that give it use once, few, many or a size class.

TRBJ2-1 | 11 | TRBV20-1 | . | . | TGCAGTGCTACGGACTTTCCTGAGCAGTTCTTC | CSATDFPEQFF
TRBJ2-7 | 14 | TRBV7-2 | TRBD2 | . | TGTGCCAGCAGCTCGACTAGCGGCTCCTACGAGCAGTACTTC | CASSSTSGSYEQYF
TRBJ1-1 | 11 | TRBV20-1 | TRBD1 | . | TGCAGTGCTCCCCGGACAGGGAATGCTTTCTTT | CSAPRTGNAFF
TRBJ2-3 | 15 | TRBV6-5 | . | . | TGTGCCAGCAGTTACTCGCCGGGAAATACAGATACGCAGTATTTT | CASSYSPGNTDTQYF
TRBJ1-4 | 14 | TRBV11-2 | . | . | TGTGCCAGCAGCTTAGGGGGCCAGGCAGAAAAACTGTTTTTT | CASSLGGQAEKLFF
TRBJ1-1 | 13 | TRBV19 | . | . | TGTGCCAGTAGTGTCAGAGGGAACACTGAAGCTTTCTTT | CASSVRGNTEAFF
TRBJ2-5 | 16 | TRBV5-4 | . | . | TGTGCCAGCAGCGTAGCACGAGTGCCAGTCCAAGAGACCCAGTACTTC | CASSVARVPVQETQYF
TRBJ2-2 | 11 | TRBV3-1/TRBV3-2 | . | . | TGTGCCAGCAGCCAAGCCGGGGAGCTGTTTTTT | CASSQAGELFF
TRBJ2-5 | 14 | TRBV5-1 | TRBD1 | few | TGCGCCAGCAGCTTGGACAGGGGGCAGGAGACCCAGTACTTC | CASSLDRGQETQYF
TRBJ2-1 | 14 | TRBV19 | . | . | TGTGCCAGTAGTATAGGCCATCCCCCGAATGAGCAGTTCTTC | CASSIGHPPNEQFF
TRBJ2-3 | 16 | TRBV7-8 | . | . | TGTGCCAGCAGCTTAGATGATAGCGTCCTCACAGATACGCAGTATTTT | CASSLDDSVLTDTQYF
TRBJ2-5 | 15 | TRBV9 | . | . | TGTGCCAGCAGCCCCCAGGGAAATGGGAAAGTGACCCAGTACTTC | CASSPQGNGKVTQYF
TRBJ2-1 | 17 | TRBV30 | TRBD2 | once | TGTGCCTGGAGGGGACGGGGACTAGCGGTTCGTGGGGATGAGCAGTTCTTC | CAWRGRGLAVRGDEQFF